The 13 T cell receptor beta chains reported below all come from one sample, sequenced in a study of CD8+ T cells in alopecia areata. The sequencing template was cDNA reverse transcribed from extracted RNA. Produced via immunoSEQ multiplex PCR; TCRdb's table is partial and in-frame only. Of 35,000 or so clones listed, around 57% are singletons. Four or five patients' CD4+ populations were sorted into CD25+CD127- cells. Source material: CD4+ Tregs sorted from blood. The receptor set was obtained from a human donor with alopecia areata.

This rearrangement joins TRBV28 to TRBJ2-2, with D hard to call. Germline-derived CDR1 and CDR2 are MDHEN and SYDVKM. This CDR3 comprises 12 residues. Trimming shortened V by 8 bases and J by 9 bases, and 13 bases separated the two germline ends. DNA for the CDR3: TGTGCCAGCGGTGGCACCTTCAGGGAGCTGTTTTTT. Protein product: CASGGTFRELFF.

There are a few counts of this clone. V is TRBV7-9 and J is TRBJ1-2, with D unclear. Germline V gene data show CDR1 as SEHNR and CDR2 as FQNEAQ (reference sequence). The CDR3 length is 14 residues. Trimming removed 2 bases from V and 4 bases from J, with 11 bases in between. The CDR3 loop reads CASSLSQESYGYTF. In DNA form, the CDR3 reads TGTGCCAGCAGCTTATCCCAGGAAAGCTATGGCTACACCTTC.

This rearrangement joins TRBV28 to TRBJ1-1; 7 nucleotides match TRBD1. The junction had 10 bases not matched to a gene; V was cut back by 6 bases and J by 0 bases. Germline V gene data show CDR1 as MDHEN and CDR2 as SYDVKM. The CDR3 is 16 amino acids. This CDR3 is CASRRLTGLLNTEAFF. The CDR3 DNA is TGTGCCAGCAGGCGATTGACAGGGCTCTTGAACACTGAAGCTTTCTTT.

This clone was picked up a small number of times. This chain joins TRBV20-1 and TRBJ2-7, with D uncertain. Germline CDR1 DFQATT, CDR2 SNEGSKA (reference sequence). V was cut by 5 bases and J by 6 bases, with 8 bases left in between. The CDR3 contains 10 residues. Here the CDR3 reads CSAPGREQYF. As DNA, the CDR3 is TGCAGTGCTCCCGGTCGCGAGCAGTACTTC.

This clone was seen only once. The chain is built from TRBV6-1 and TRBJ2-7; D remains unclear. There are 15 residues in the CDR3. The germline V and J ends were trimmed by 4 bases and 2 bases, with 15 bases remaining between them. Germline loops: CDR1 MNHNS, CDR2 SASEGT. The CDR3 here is CASSAARSGPYEQYF. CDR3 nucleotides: TGTGCCAGCAGTGCTGCCCGGTCCGGGCCCTACGAGCAGTACTTC.

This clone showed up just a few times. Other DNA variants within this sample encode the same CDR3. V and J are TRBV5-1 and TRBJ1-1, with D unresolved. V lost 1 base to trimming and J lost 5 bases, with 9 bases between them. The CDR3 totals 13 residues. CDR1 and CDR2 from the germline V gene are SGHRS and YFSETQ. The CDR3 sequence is CASSLNRGTEAFF. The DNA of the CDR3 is TGCGCCAGCAGCTTGAACAGAGGGACTGAAGCTTTCTTT. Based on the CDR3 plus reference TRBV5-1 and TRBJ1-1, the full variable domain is KAGVTQTPRYLIKTRGQQVTLSCSPISGHRSVSWYQQTPGQGLQFLFEYFSETQRNKGNFPGRFSGRQFSNSRSEMNVSTLELGDSALYLCASSLNRGTEAFFGQGTRLTVV.

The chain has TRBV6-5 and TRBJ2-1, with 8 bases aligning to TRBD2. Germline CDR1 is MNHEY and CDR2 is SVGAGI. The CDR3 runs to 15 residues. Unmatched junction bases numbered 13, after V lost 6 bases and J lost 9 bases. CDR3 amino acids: CASRNPGGGEGEQFF. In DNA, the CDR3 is TGTGCCAGCAGGAACCCGGGGGGGGGCGAAGGTGAGCAGTTCTTC.

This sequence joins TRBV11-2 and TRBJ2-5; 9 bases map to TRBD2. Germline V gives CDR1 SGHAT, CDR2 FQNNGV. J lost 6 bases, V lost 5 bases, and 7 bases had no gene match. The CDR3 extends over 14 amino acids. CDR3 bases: TGTGCCAGCAGCGGGGGACTAGCCGGAAAGACCCAGTACTTC. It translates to CASSGGLAGKTQYF.

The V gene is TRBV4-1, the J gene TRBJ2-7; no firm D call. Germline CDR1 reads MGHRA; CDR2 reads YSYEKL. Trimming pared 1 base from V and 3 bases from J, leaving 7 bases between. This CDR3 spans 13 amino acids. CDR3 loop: CASSQADLYEQYF. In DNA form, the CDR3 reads TGCGCCAGCAGCCAAGCCGATCTCTACGAGCAGTACTTC.

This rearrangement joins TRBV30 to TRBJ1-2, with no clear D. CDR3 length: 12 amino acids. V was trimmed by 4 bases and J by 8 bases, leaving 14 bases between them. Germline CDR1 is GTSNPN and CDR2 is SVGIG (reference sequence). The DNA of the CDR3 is TGTGCCTGGAACCGTCCGGGCCGCGGCTACACCTTC. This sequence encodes CAWNRPGRGYTF.

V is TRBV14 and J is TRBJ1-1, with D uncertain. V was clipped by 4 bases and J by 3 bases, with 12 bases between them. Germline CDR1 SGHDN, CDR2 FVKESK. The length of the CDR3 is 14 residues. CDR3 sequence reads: CASSRGPLDTEAFF. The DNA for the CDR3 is TGTGCCAGCAGCCGCGGCCCCCTGGACACTGAAGCTTTCTTT.

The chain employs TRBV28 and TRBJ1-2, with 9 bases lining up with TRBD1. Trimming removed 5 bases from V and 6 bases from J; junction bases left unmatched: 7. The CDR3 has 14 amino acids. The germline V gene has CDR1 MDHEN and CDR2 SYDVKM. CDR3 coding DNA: TGTGCCAGCAGTCCGGGACAGGGAAGTGATGGCTACACCTTC. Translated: CASSPGQGSDGYTF.

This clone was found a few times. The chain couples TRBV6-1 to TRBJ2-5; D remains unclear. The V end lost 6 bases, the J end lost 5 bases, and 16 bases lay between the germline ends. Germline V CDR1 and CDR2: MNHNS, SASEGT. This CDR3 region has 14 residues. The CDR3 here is CASSRLLVRETQYF. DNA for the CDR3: TGTGCCAGCAGCCGCCTGCTAGTTCGGGAGACCCAGTACTTC.